The 32 T cell receptor beta chains reported below all come from one sample, sequenced in a study of blood T cell repertoires in COVID-19 (TCRdb year 2020). Libraries were built with the immunoSEQ multiplex PCR assay. TCRdb took over this immuneACCESS table, retaining in-frame rearrangements with V and J assigned. Such tables are incomplete; in checked studies, under half of the missing clones stem from an unresolved V gene, and the remainder is unexplained. The sample includes some 250,000 clones, with 87% observed a single time. The ten top clones hold 7.2% of the sample. Sequencing used peripheral blood. The receptors stem from a man in his 60s who had recovered from COVID-19.

The rearrangement joins TRBV5-1 to TRBJ1-4, with TRBD1 identical over 8 bases. The CDR3 spans 14 residues. V lost 4 bases, J lost 6 bases, and 5 bases stayed unmatched. CDR1 is SGHRS, CDR2 YFSETQ, per germline. The CDR3 region has the DNA TGCGCCAGCAGCGAACAGGGGGTCGATGAAAAACTGTTTTTT. It specifies CASSEQGVDEKLFF.

The V gene is TRBV19, the J gene TRBJ2-2; D is unresolved. The germline V gene has CDR1 LNHDA and CDR2 SQIVND (reference sequence). This CDR3 comprises 14 residues. V was pared by 6 bases and J by 0 bases, with 8 bases between. CDR3 DNA: TGTGCCAGTAGCACAGTCGCGAACACCGGGGAGCTGTTTTTT. Residues: CASSTVANTGELFF. The full variable domain, completed using reference TRBV19 and TRBJ2-2, is DGGITQSPKYLFRKEGQNVTLSCEQNLNHDAMYWYRQDPGQGLRLIYYSQIVNDFQKGDIAEGYSVSREKKESFPLTVTSAQKNPTAFYLCASSTVANTGELFFGEGSRLTVL.

J is TRBJ1-2 and V is TRBV10-3, with D maybe TRBD1 (6 bases). The V gene's germline CDR1 is ENHRY and CDR2 SYGVKD. V was trimmed by 10 bases and J by 2 bases, leaving 14 bases between them. The CDR3 length is 13 residues. CDR3 sequence: CATDSGVNYGYTF. CDR3 coding DNA: TGTGCCACCGATTCAGGGGTCAACTATGGCTACACCTTC.

This chain links TRBV18 with TRBJ1-2; D may be TRBD1 (6 bases). This CDR3 has 16 residues. Germline assignment: CDR1 KGHSH and CDR2 LQKENI. V was shortened by 1 base and J by 0 bases, with 12 bases between the two germline ends. The CDR3 DNA is TGTGCCAGCTCACCACAACCGGACAGCGCTAACTATGGCTACACCTTC. Protein sequence: CASSPQPDSANYGYTF.

CDR3 sequence reads: CASSQDLLAGGLGETQYF. The CDR3 bases are TGTGCCAGCAGCCAAGATTTGTTGGCGGGGGGGCTGGGAGAGACCCAGTACTTC. J is TRBJ2-5 and V is TRBV3-1 (or the pseudogene TRBV3-2); TRBD2 aligns across 9 bases. This CDR3 has 18 residues. Trimming took 0 bases from V and 4 from J; bases not matched to a gene: 12. CDR1 LGHDT and CDR2 YNNKEL come from the germline V gene (reference sequence).

This chain uses TRBV7-9 with TRBJ2-3, with 7 positions matching TRBD1. The CDR3 is 14 amino acids. Germline V gives CDR1 SEHNR, CDR2 FQNEAQ (reference sequence). V shed 5 bases, J shed 4 bases, and the junction held 6 bases outside the gene matches. The DNA of the CDR3 is TGTGCCAGCAGCCAGAGAGGGGGCGCAGATACGCAGTATTTT. This encodes CASSQRGGADTQYF.

The gene calls are TRBV10-3 and TRBJ1-1; D gene uncertain. Trimming left V 7 bases short and J 0 bases short, with 18 bases between. The CDR3 extends over 16 amino acids. Germline V gene data show CDR1 as ENHRY and CDR2 as SYGVKD. CDR3: CAIKSSNEGLNTEAFF. CDR3 bases: TGTGCCATCAAGTCCAGTAACGAGGGCCTGAACACTGAAGCTTTCTTT.

The CDR3 DNA reads TGTGCCAGCAGCCGGAGAACTAGCCAAGAGACCCAGTACTTC. Translation: CASSRRTSQETQYF. This chain connects TRBV7-8 to TRBJ2-5; weak D call: TRBD2 (5 bases). V shed 5 bases and J shed 1 base, with 11 bases lying between them. Looked up from germline, CDR1 is SGHVS and CDR2 is FQNEAQ. The CDR3 consists of 14 residues.

The rearrangement uses TRBV5-1 and TRBJ2-3; tentatively, D is TRBD2 (5 bases). Trimming took 4 bases from V and 0 from J, leaving 12 bases between them. The CDR3 is 15 amino acids. The germline V gene has CDR1 SGHRS and CDR2 YFSETQ. CDR3 nucleotide sequence: TGCGCCAGCAGCCCAGGACTTACTAGCACAGATACGCAGTATTTT. Translated: CASSPGLTSTDTQYF.

The genes are TRBV29-1 and TRBJ2-1; possibly TRBD2 for D (5 bases). Germline assignment: CDR1 SQVTM and CDR2 ANQGSEA. This CDR3 has 14 residues. Between the trimmed V and J ends, which lost 1 base and 4 bases, there was a span of 11 bases. In DNA, the CDR3 is TGCAGCGTTGAAGTGGTCGGGGTGTACAATGAGCAGTTCTTC. This gives the protein CSVEVVGVYNEQFF.

The chain carries TRBV6-2 or TRBV6-3 and TRBJ1-2; D might be TRBD1 (6 bases). The V end lost 2 bases, the J end lost 7 bases, and 17 bases lay between the germline ends. Germline V gene sequence: CDR1 MNHEY, CDR2 SVGEGT. The CDR3 covers 15 residues. CDR3 loop: CASSYGSSWGLGYTF. The CDR3 DNA reads as TGTGCCAGCAGTTACGGCTCGAGTTGGGGGCTTGGCTACACCTTC.

The gene calls are TRBV5-1 and TRBJ2-2, with 12 nucleotides matching TRBD1. The CDR3 sequence is 19 residues long. Germline-derived CDR1 and CDR2 are SGHRS and YFSETQ. V lost 1 base, J lost 0 bases, and 7 bases stayed unmatched. CDR3 in DNA: TGCGCCAGCAGCTTGAAGATCGGGACAGGGGGCACGAACACCGGGGAGCTGTTTTTT. This sequence encodes CASSLKIGTGGTNTGELFF.

The rearrangement joins TRBV7-2 to TRBJ2-7; the match to TRBD2 covers 15 bases. Germline V gene sequence: CDR1 SGHTA, CDR2 FQGNSA. This CDR3 region has 15 residues. Trimming at V came to 5 bases and at J to 7 bases, leaving 6 bases not matched to a gene. The CDR3 coding sequence is TGTGCCAGCAGCAACGGACTAGCGGGGGGGGATGAGCAGTACGTC. It translates to CASSNGLAGGDEQYV.

This sequence joins TRBV7-8 and TRBJ1-6, with D possibly TRBD1 on 6 matching bases. Trimming left V 1 base short and J 8 bases short, with 12 bases between. The germline CDR1 and CDR2 sequences are SGHVS and FQNEAQ. This CDR3 contains 15 residues. For the CDR3, the DNA is TGTGCCAGCAGCTTAGGTGGGGGCAGGGATTCACCCCTCCACTTT. The encoded protein is CASSLGGGRDSPLHF.

This chain joins TRBV30 and TRBJ1-3; D is undetermined. Trimming shortened V by 5 bases and J by 4 bases, and 6 bases separated the two germline ends. The length of the CDR3 is 11 residues. Germline loops: CDR1 GTSNPN, CDR2 SVGIG (reference sequence). CDR3 protein: CAWFRGNTIYF. In DNA, the CDR3 is TGTGCCTGGTTTCGGGGAAACACCATATATTTT.

The chain is built from TRBV5-1 and TRBJ2-5; TRBD1 matches at 12 bases. The CDR3 spans 16 residues. Germline lookup yields CDR1 SGHRS and CDR2 YFSETQ. Trimming removed 0 bases from V and 3 bases from J; junction bases left unmatched: 3. CDR3 loop: CASSLGGTGGKETQYF. DNA of the CDR3: TGCGCCAGCAGCTTGGGTGGGACAGGGGGCAAAGAGACCCAGTACTTC.

The V gene is TRBV6-5, the J gene TRBJ2-2, with a weak D call TRBD2 (6 bases). Trimming pared 7 bases from V and 1 base from J, leaving 13 bases between. The CDR3 runs 15 residues. CDR1 and CDR2 (germline): MNHEY, SVGAGI. This CDR3 is CASTELGGNTGELFF. CDR3 DNA: TGTGCCAGCACCGAATTGGGGGGGAACACCGGGGAGCTGTTTTTT.

This clone was picked up a small number of times. This chain links TRBV2 with TRBJ2-7; D remains unclear. The CDR3 totals 13 residues. The V end lost 1 base, the J end lost 6 bases, and 10 bases lay between the germline ends. Per germline, CDR1 SNHLY and CDR2 FYNNEI. The CDR3 protein is CASSEVEVSEQYF. In DNA, the CDR3 is TGTGCCAGCAGTGAAGTTGAGGTCTCCGAGCAGTACTTC.

This rearrangement joins TRBV7-2 to TRBJ2-5; maybe TRBD2 (6 bases). Between the trimmed V and J ends, which lost 2 bases and 5 bases, there was a span of 15 bases. The CDR3 covers 15 residues. Germline-derived CDR1 and CDR2 are SGHTA and FQGNSA. CDR3 coding DNA: TGTGCCAGCAGCTTAAATCTGCATGGGGGGGAGACCCAGTACTTC. Its protein is CASSLNLHGGETQYF. Full variable domain (missing parts from reference TRBV7-2 and TRBJ2-5): GAGVSQSPSNKVTEKGKDVELRCDPISGHTALYWYRQSLGQGLEFLIYFQGNSAPDKSGLPSDRFSAERTGGSVSTLTIQRTQQEDSAVYLCASSLNLHGGETQYFGPGTRLLVL.

This rearrangement joins TRBV18 to TRBJ2-1; 7 nucleotides align to TRBD2. The V gene's germline CDR1 is KGHSH and CDR2 LQKENI. CDR3 length: 15 amino acids. V shed 4 bases and J 8 bases; nucleotides not matched to a gene: 11. The CDR3 sequence is CASSRLASGVYEQFF. The CDR3 coding sequence is TGTGCCAGCTCACGTCTTGCTAGCGGTGTTTATGAGCAGTTCTTC.

V gene TRBV2 combines with J gene TRBJ2-3; TRBD2 matches 8 bases. The CDR3 runs 16 residues. V dropped 4 bases and J dropped 5; count of bases not matched to a gene: 11. Germline CDR1 SNHLY, CDR2 FYNNEI. The CDR3 is CASSGSARGALDTQYF. DNA of the CDR3: TGTGCCAGCAGTGGAAGCGCGCGGGGGGCCCTAGATACGCAGTATTTT.

This rearrangement joins TRBV23-1 to TRBJ1-1; 12 bases map to TRBD1. TRBV23-1 falls under the ORF class, with uncertain function. The V segment lost 6 bases and the J segment 5 bases; nucleotides outside the gene matches: 13. CDR3 length: 17 residues. The CDR3 is CASSLSPGDRGRTEAFF. The CDR3 DNA follows: TGCGCCAGCAGCTTATCACCGGGGGACAGGGGGCGGACTGAAGCTTTCTTT.

The V call is TRBV4-2, the J call TRBJ2-3; perhaps TRBD1 as D (6 bases). CDR1 and CDR2 from the germline V gene are LGHNA and YNFKEQ. V was shortened by 2 bases and J by 2 bases, with 11 bases between the two germline ends. CDR3 size: 15 residues. CDR3 in amino acids: CASSQQQGVTDTQYF. The CDR3, as DNA: TGTGCCAGCAGCCAACAACAGGGAGTCACAGATACGCAGTATTTT.

The rearrangement uses TRBV19 and TRBJ1-5, with no clear D. Trimming removed 0 bases at V and 6 bases at J, with 6 bases between. The germline gives CDR1 LNHDA, CDR2 SQIVND (reference sequence). The CDR3 extends over 13 amino acids. Here the CDR3 DNA reads TGTGCCAGTAGTATAGATGGGAGTCAGCCCCAGCATTTT. This codes for CASSIDGSQPQHF.

V is TRBV2 and J is TRBJ2-6; 7 positions agree with TRBD2. This CDR3 region has 16 residues. V gave up 3 bases and J gave up 5 bases; unmatched junction bases: 7. Per germline, CDR1 SNHLY and CDR2 FYNNEI. CDR3 nucleotides: TGTGCCAGCAGTGATCGAAGCGGGGCGCGGGCCAACGTCCTGACTTTC. Encoded protein: CASSDRSGARANVLTF.

This chain connects TRBV6-5 to TRBJ2-2; D unclear. The V gene lost 5 bases and the J gene lost 0 bases, with 7 bases spanning the gap. CDR1 and CDR2 from the germline V gene are MNHEY and SVGAGI. The CDR3 spans 14 residues. The CDR3 region is CASSIDSNTGELFF. The CDR3 DNA is TGTGCCAGCAGTATAGACTCGAACACCGGGGAGCTGTTTTTT.

This clone was seen a handful of times. The chain is built from TRBV6-5 and TRBJ2-7, with 8 bases matching TRBD2. The CDR3 sequence is 16 residues long. Germline loops: CDR1 MNHEY, CDR2 SVGAGI. V was pared by 3 bases and J by 0 bases, with 7 bases of the junction left unmatched. CDR3 sequence: CASSYLGRGGSYEQYF. CDR3 coding DNA: TGTGCCAGCAGTTATTTGGGTCGGGGGGGCTCCTACGAGCAGTACTTC.

V is TRBV28 and J is TRBJ2-7; no definite D call. Germline loops: CDR1 MDHEN, CDR2 SYDVKM. This CDR3 contains 12 residues. V lost 2 bases to trimming and J lost 6 bases, with 8 bases between them. The CDR3 DNA reads as TGTGCCAGCAGTTTAGTTAGCTCCGAGCAGTACTTC. Its protein is CASSLVSSEQYF. The whole variable domain, remainder taken from reference TRBV28 and TRBJ2-7, is DVKVTQSSRYLVKRTGEKVFLECVQDMDHENMFWYRQDPGLGLRLIYFSYDVKMKEKGDIPEGYSVSREKKERFSLILESASTNQTSMYLCASSLVSSEQYFGPGTRLTVT.

This sequence joins TRBV18 and TRBJ1-6; 9 bases agree with TRBD1. Per germline, CDR1 KGHSH and CDR2 LQKENI. This CDR3 region has 15 residues. The ends lost 6 bases at V and 4 bases at J; junction bases unmatched: 4. CDR3 loop: CASSGDRAYNSPLHF. CDR3 nucleotide sequence: TGTGCCAGCTCGGGGGACAGGGCGTATAATTCACCCCTCCACTTT.

V usage is TRBV7-2 and J usage is TRBJ2-5, with 11 positions matching TRBD2. The V gene's germline CDR1 is SGHTA and CDR2 FQGNSA. The CDR3 consists of 16 residues. With V trimmed by 2 bases and J by 1 base, 3 bases remained unmatched. Here the CDR3 DNA reads TGTGCCAGCAGCTTATACCTAGCGGGGGGCCAAGAGACCCAGTACTTC. Translated: CASSLYLAGGQETQYF.

This rearrangement joins TRBV19 to TRBJ1-1; D is possibly TRBD1 (6 bases). The germline V gene encodes CDR1 LNHDA and CDR2 SQIVND (reference sequence). The CDR3 runs 15 residues. The ends were cut back, 1 base at V and 5 bases at J, with 14 bases in the middle. CDR3 sequence (DNA): TGTGCCAGTAGTATAGGACCGACAGGACGGACTGAAGCTTTCTTT. Residues: CASSIGPTGRTEAFF. Filled out from reference TRBV19 and TRBJ1-1, the complete variable domain reads DGGITQSPKYLFRKEGQNVTLSCEQNLNHDAMYWYRQDPGQGLRLIYYSQIVNDFQKGDIAEGYSVSREKKESFPLTVTSAQKNPTAFYLCASSIGPTGRTEAFFGQGTRLTVV.

The gene calls are TRBV12-3 or TRBV12-4 and TRBJ2-3; D is unclear. V lost 4 bases and J lost 4, with 3 bases in between. The CDR3 extends over 11 amino acids. CDR3 sequence reads: CASSSADTQYF. The DNA of the CDR3 is TGTGCCAGCAGTTCGGCAGATACGCAGTATTTT.